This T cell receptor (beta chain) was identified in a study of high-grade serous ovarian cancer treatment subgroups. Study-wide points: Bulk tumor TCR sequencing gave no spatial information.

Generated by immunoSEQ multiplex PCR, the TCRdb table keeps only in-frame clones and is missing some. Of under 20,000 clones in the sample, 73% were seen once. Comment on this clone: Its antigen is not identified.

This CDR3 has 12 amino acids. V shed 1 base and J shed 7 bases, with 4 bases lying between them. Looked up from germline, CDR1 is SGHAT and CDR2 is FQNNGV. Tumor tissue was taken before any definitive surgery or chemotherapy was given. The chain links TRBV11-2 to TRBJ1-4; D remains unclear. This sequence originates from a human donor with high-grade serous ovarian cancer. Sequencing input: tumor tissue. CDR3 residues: CASSLVVEKLFF. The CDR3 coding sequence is TGTGCCAGCAGCTTAGTAGTTGAAAAACTGTTTTTT.